This TCR beta chain was sequenced in a study of blood T cell repertoires in COVID-19. Study-wide context: Sample material is recorded as cDNA or gDNA derived from T cells, B-cell-depleted T cells, or PBMCs.

Note on this clone: In the same sample, other DNA sequences code for this CDR3.

This CDR3 spans 13 amino acids. Germline V gene lookup returns CDR1 LGHDT and CDR2 YNNKEL (reference sequence). The ends were cut back, 0 bases at V and 7 bases at J, with 7 bases in the middle. Using immunoSEQ multiplex PCR, the repertoire was profiled, and TCRdb retains in-frame clones only, with some absent. The profile shows fewer than 200,000 clones, roughly 80% of them singletons. The sample taken for sequencing was PBMCs or T cells enriched from blood (not recorded which). V is TRBV3-1 (or the pseudogene TRBV3-2) and J is TRBJ1-5; D might be TRBD1 (5 bases). The source is a woman aged 55-70 years with acute COVID-19. The CDR3 DNA reads TGTGCCAGCAGCCAAGATCGGGGGCAGCCCCAGCATTTT. Translation: CASSQDRGQPQHF.